This entry lists 21 T cell receptor beta chains sequenced from one sample in a study of T cell responses to AZD1222 COVID-19 vaccine. Clones were read by immunoSEQ multiplex PCR, and TCRdb kept only the in-frame ones, dropping some. The table has some 150,000 clones, about 87% seen once. The source material was peripheral blood, sampled on day 0 of AZD1222 vaccination. Receptors were obtained from an adult in good health.

This sequence joins TRBV6-6 and TRBJ2-2; 7 positions match TRBD1. CDR1 MNHNY and CDR2 SVGAGI come from the germline V gene (reference sequence). The V gene end was trimmed by 0 bases and the J gene end by 4 bases; junction bases not matched to a gene: 5. The CDR3 sequence is 16 residues long. The CDR3 loop is CASSYSPTGVTGELFF. CDR3 coding DNA: TGTGCCAGCAGTTACTCACCCACAGGGGTCACCGGGGAGCTGTTTTTT.

The chain combines TRBV7-9 with TRBJ1-3; D gene unclear. Trimming removed 0 bases from V and 4 bases from J, with 7 bases in between. CDR3 length: 14 residues. From germline, CDR1 is SEHNR and CDR2 FQNEAQ (reference sequence). The CDR3, as DNA: TGTGCCAGCAGCTTAGCCCTTACAGGAAACACCATATATTTT. Its protein product is CASSLALTGNTIYF.

This chain connects TRBV28 to TRBJ1-1, with no clear D. The V gene lost 4 bases and the J gene lost 11 bases, with 17 bases spanning the gap. The CDR3 totals 13 residues. CDR1 is MDHEN, CDR2 SYDVKM, per germline. CDR3 in amino acids: CASSSSNLYEAFF. The CDR3 region has the DNA TGTGCCAGCAGTTCCTCCAACCTCTACGAGGCTTTCTTT. The whole variable domain, filled in from reference TRBV28 and TRBJ1-1, reads DVKVTQSSRYLVKRTGEKVFLECVQDMDHENMFWYRQDPGLGLRLIYFSYDVKMKEKGDIPEGYSVSREKKERFSLILESASTNQTSMYLCASSSSNLYEAFFGQGTRLTVV.

About this clone: One junction end disagrees with the germline gene, perhaps due to a read error. The chain carries TRBV2 and TRBJ2-2, with D perhaps TRBD1 or TRBD2 (5 bases each). The CDR3 runs to 12 residues. From germline, CDR1 is SNHLY and CDR2 FYNNEI. The CDR3 bases are TGTGCCAGCAGAGACAGCCTCGGGGAACTGTTTTTT. Its translation: CASRDSLGELFF. The whole variable domain, remainder taken from reference TRBV2 and TRBJ2-2, is EPEVTQTPSHQVTQMGQEVILRCVPISNHLYFYWYRQILGQKVEFLVSFYNNEISEKSEIFDDQFSVERPDGSNFTLKIRSTKLEDSAMYFCASRDSLGELFFGEGSRLTVL.

Only one count was recorded for this clone. This rearrangement joins TRBV7-2 to TRBJ1-1, with D tentatively TRBD1 (6 bases). Trimming took 4 bases from V and 1 from J, leaving 10 bases between them. The CDR3 has 14 amino acids. Germline V gene data show CDR1 as SGHTA and CDR2 as FQGNSA. This CDR3 is CASSSRGGNTEAFF. The DNA of the CDR3 is TGTGCCAGCAGCTCCAGGGGCGGGAACACTGAAGCTTTCTTT.

The CDR3 here is CASSPVRTGSYEQYF. CDR3 nucleotide sequence: TGTGCCAGCTCACCAGTCAGGACAGGCTCCTACGAGCAGTACTTC. This chain uses TRBV18 with TRBJ2-7, with TRBD1 identical over 7 bases. Trimming at V came to 2 bases and at J to 0 bases, leaving 4 bases not matched to a gene. Germline CDR1 reads KGHSH; CDR2 reads LQKENI. There are 15 residues in the CDR3.

V usage is TRBV29-1 and J usage is TRBJ1-2; TRBD1 might be the D (5 bases). CDR3 length: 14 residues. Per germline, CDR1 SQVTM and CDR2 ANQGSEA. V gave up 4 bases and J gave up 2 bases, with 14 bases separating them. Written as DNA, the CDR3 is TGCAGCGTTGTCACCGGGACCGGAAACTATGGCTACACCTTC. Translating gives CSVVTGTGNYGYTF.

This rearrangement joins TRBV9 to TRBJ1-1; D is unclear. CDR3 size: 13 residues. The ends were cut back, 2 bases at V and 2 bases at J, with 7 bases in the middle. Germline assignment: CDR1 SGDLS and CDR2 YYNGEE. As DNA, the CDR3 is TGTGCCAGCAGCGTCTCAGGAAACACTGAAGCTTTCTTT. This gives the protein CASSVSGNTEAFF. Using reference TRBV9 and TRBJ1-1 for the parts outside the CDR3, the full variable domain is DSGVTQTPKHLITATGQRVTLRCSPRSGDLSVYWYQQSLDQGLQFLIQYYNGEERAKGNILERFSAQQFPDLHSELNLSSLELGDSALYFCASSVSGNTEAFFGQGTRLTVV.

The sample holds one count of this clone. The chain has TRBV6-1 and TRBJ1-4; 10 nucleotides align to TRBD1. CDR3 length: 15 amino acids. Germline loops: CDR1 MNHNS, CDR2 SASEGT. Unmatched junction bases numbered 4, after V lost 1 base and J lost 8 bases. CDR3 in amino acids: CASSEELGQGEKLFF. The CDR3 DNA reads TGTGCCAGCAGTGAAGAGTTGGGACAGGGGGAAAAACTGTTTTTT.

This rearrangement joins TRBV7-2 to TRBJ2-3; D is unresolved. This CDR3 spans 14 amino acids. The germline gives CDR1 SGHTA, CDR2 FQGNSA. Between the trimmed V and J ends, which lost 2 bases and 4 bases, there was a span of 10 bases. The CDR3 spells CASSLMQTPDTQYF. As DNA, the CDR3 is TGTGCCAGCAGCTTAATGCAGACCCCAGATACGCAGTATTTT.

This clone was picked up one time. V is TRBV7-2 and J is TRBJ1-2, with 10 positions matching TRBD1. The CDR3 has 18 amino acids. Germline trimming cut 1 base from V and 9 bases from J; bases unmatched to any gene: 17. Per germline, CDR1 SGHTA and CDR2 FQGNSA. The CDR3 is CASSLDQVIRTGGNSYTF. DNA of the CDR3: TGTGCCAGCAGCTTAGACCAAGTTATCCGGACAGGGGGGAATAGCTACACCTTC.

This chain links TRBV7-9 with TRBJ1-2; D not certain. The V and J ends lost 1 base and 1 base respectively, with 10 bases between them. The CDR3 is 15 residues long. Germline CDR1 reads SEHNR; CDR2 reads FQNEAQ (reference sequence). The CDR3 region is CASSLGGSLNYGYTF. CDR3 sequence (DNA): TGTGCCAGCAGCTTAGGAGGCAGCCTTAACTATGGCTACACCTTC.

The V gene is TRBV7-8, the J gene TRBJ2-2; D may be TRBD1 or TRBD2 (5 bases each). CDR3 length: 15 amino acids. V gave up 6 bases and J gave up 2 bases, with 13 bases separating them. CDR1 and CDR2 from the germline V gene are SGHVS and FQNEAQ. Here the CDR3 reads CASSRGTENTGELFF. CDR3 DNA sequence: TGTGCCAGCAGTCGTGGGACGGAAAACACCGGGGAGCTGTTTTTT.

The rearrangement joins TRBV18 to TRBJ2-5; 11 bases map to TRBD2. Germline V gene lookup returns CDR1 KGHSH and CDR2 LQKENI. CDR3 length: 20 amino acids. The junction had 14 bases not matched to a gene; V was cut back by 1 base and J by 1 base. The CDR3 sequence: CASSPLLIGTSGVGQETQYF. CDR3 bases: TGTGCCAGCTCACCACTCTTGATAGGGACTAGCGGCGTGGGCCAAGAGACCCAGTACTTC.

V is TRBV7-6 and J is TRBJ1-3; TRBD1 aligns across 7 bases. V lost 4 bases to trimming and J lost 0 bases; unmatched junction nucleotides: 6. The CDR3 sequence is 16 residues long. Germline CDR1 reads SGHVS; CDR2 reads FNYEAQ. The CDR3: CASSSAGGNSGNTIYF. In DNA, the CDR3 is TGTGCCAGCAGCTCAGCAGGGGGAAACTCTGGAAACACCATATATTTT.

The chain is built from TRBV24-1 and TRBJ2-7; TRBD1 might be the D (6 bases). V was trimmed by 4 bases and J by 5 bases, leaving 17 bases between them. The CDR3 loop spans 15 amino acids. Germline V gives CDR1 KGHDR, CDR2 SFDVKD. CDR3 nucleotide sequence: TGTGCCACCAGTGACCACACAGGGCGCATCCACGAGCAGTACTTC. Protein product: CATSDHTGRIHEQYF.

The chain carries TRBV28 and TRBJ2-3, with 10 bases lining up with TRBD2. CDR3 length: 17 residues. CDR1 and CDR2 (germline): MDHEN, SYDVKM. J lost 5 bases, V lost 2 bases, and 10 bases had no gene match. CDR3 nucleotide sequence: TGTGCCAGCAGTTTAGCAGCGAGCGGGGGGGCCTTAGATACGCAGTATTTT. It yields the protein CASSLAASGGALDTQYF. The full variable domain, rest sourced from reference TRBV28 and TRBJ2-3, is DVKVTQSSRYLVKRTGEKVFLECVQDMDHENMFWYRQDPGLGLRLIYFSYDVKMKEKGDIPEGYSVSREKKERFSLILESASTNQTSMYLCASSLAASGGALDTQYFGPGTRLTVL.

The V and J genes are TRBV7-7 and TRBJ2-7; possible D gene TRBD2, 6 bases. The CDR3 spans 13 residues. Germline values: CDR1 SSHAT, CDR2 FNYEAQ (reference sequence). V was shortened by 5 bases and J by 3 bases, with 11 bases between the two germline ends. The CDR3 sequence: CASSPGEYYEQYF. Here the CDR3 DNA reads TGTGCCAGCAGCCCGGGGGAGTACTACGAGCAGTACTTC.

The chain employs TRBV2 and TRBJ2-1; 9 positions match TRBD2. This CDR3 region has 16 residues. Trimming took 4 bases from V and 2 from J; bases not matched to a gene: 6. Germline V gene lookup returns CDR1 SNHLY and CDR2 FYNNEI. In DNA, the CDR3 is TGTGCCAGCAGTGGCAAGCGGGGGGTAGCCTACAATGAGCAGTTCTTC. It specifies CASSGKRGVAYNEQFF.

The chain recombines TRBV6-5 with TRBJ1-3; TRBD1 matches 12 bases. Losses at the gene ends were 6 bases for V and 4 bases for J; bases not matched to a gene: 1. CDR1 MNHEY and CDR2 SVGAGI come from the germline V gene. The CDR3 length is 14 residues. The CDR3 loop reads CASRGQGAGNTIYF. DNA of the CDR3: TGTGCCAGCAGGGGACAGGGGGCGGGAAACACCATATATTTT.

V is TRBV7-3 and J is TRBJ2-2; TRBD1 agrees at 7 bases. After removal of 5 bases from V and 1 base from J, the junction contained 10 bases not matched to a gene. CDR3 size: 17 residues. CDR1 is SGHTA and CDR2 is FQGTGA in the germline V gene. The chain's CDR3 is CASSRQGGRGNTGELFF. CDR3 bases: TGTGCCAGCAGCCGACAGGGTGGCCGGGGGAACACCGGGGAGCTGTTTTTT.